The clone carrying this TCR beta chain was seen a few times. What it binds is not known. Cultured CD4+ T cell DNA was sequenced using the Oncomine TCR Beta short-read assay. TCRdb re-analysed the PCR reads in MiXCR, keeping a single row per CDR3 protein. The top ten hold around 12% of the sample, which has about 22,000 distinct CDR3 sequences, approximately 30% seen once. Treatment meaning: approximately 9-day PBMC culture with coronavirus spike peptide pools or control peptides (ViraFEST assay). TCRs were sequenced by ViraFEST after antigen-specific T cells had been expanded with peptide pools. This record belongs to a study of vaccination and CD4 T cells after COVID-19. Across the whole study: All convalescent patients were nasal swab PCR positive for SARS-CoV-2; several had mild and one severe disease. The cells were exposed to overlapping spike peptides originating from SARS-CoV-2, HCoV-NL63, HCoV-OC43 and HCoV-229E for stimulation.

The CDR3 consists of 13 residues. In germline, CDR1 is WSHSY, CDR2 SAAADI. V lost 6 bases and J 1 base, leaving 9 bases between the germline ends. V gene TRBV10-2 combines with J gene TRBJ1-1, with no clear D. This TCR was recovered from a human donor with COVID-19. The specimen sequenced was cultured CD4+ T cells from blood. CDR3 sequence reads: CASRETANTEAFF. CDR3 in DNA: TGCGCCAGCAGGGAAACAGCGAACACTGAAGCTTTCTTT.